This T cell receptor beta chain was sequenced for a study of CXCR3 chemokines and chemotherapy response in bladder cancer. TCRdb processed the PCR reads anew with MiXCR; each CDR3 protein has one entry. The table includes approximately 3,000 distinct CDR3 sequences, under 20% detected once. The germline CDR1 and CDR2 sequences are SGHNT and YYREEE (reference sequence). The CDR3 runs 12 residues. Trimming removed 1 base from V and 7 bases from J, with 9 bases in between. The chain employs TRBV5-4 and TRBJ2-7, with no clear D. This TCR derives from a human donor with bladder cancer that did not respond to neoadjuvant chemotherapy. Sample collection was performed from a patient whose treatment included neoadjuvant chemotherapy. The CDR3 DNA is TGTGCCAGCAGCTTGAGCCTACGGGAGCAGTACTTC. Protein: CASSLSLREQYF.